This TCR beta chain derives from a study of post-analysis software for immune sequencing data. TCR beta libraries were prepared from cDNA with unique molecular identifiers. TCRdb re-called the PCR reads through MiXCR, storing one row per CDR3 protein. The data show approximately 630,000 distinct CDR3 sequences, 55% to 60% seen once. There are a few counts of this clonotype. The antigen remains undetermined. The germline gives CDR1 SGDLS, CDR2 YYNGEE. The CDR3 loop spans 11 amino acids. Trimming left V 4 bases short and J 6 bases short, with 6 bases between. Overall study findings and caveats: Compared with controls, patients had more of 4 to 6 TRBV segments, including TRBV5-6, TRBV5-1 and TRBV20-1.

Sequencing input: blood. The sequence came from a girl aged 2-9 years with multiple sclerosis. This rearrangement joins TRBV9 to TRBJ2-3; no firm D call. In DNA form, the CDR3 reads TGTGCCAGCAGCTCCCAGGATACGCAGTATTTT. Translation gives CASSSQDTQYF.